The following is a T cell receptor beta chain sequence with its context. What it binds is unknown. What supplied the PBMCs was about 10 ml of fresh peripheral blood. This entry is derived from a study of Graves' ophthalmopathy and Graves' hyperthyroidism. Amplification from RNA transcripts yielded the TCR beta CDR3 regions. HTBI primers were employed in first-round RT-PCR, then a second-round multiplex PCR followed. TCRdb recomputed calls from the multiplex PCR reads with MiXCR, one row per CDR3 protein. Among over 450,000 distinct CDR3 sequences listed, approximately 14% were seen once. The CDR3 is 14 amino acids. V was trimmed by 7 bases and J by 6 bases, leaving 15 bases between them. The V gene's germline CDR1 is SNHLY and CDR2 FYNNEI. The study, taken as a whole, reports: The model forecast ophthalmopathy progression, reaching under 71% sensitivity and roughly 72% specificity.

The gene calls are TRBV2 and TRBJ2-2; D may be TRBD2 (5 bases). The material sequenced was blood. The clonotype originates from a woman in her 30s with Graves' ophthalmopathy. The chain's CDR3 is CASTEVRMAGELFF. In DNA form, the CDR3 reads TGTGCCAGCACGGAGGTTAGGATGGCCGGGGAGCTGTTTTTT.